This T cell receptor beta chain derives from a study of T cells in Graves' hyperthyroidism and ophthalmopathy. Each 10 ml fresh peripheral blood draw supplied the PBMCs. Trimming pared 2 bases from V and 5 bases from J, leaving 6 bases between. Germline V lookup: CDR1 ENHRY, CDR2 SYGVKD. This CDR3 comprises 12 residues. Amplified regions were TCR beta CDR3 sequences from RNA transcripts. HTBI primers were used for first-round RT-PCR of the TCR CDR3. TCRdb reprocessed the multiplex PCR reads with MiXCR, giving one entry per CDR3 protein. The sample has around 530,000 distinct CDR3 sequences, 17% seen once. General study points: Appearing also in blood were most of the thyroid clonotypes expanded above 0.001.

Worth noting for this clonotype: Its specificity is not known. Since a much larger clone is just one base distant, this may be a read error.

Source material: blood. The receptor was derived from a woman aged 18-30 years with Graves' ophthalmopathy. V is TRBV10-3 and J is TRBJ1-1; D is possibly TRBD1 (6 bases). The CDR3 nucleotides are TGTGCCATCAGTGAGACAGGGACTGAAGCTTTCTTT. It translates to CAISETGTEAFF.